One and the same sample provided the 14 T cell receptor beta chains below, sequenced in a study of beta chain features in type 1 diabetes. Of the isolated RNA, all was reverse transcribed, and so the sequenced material was expressed TCRB transcripts. Libraries were prepared by immunoSEQ multiplex PCR; TCRdb keeps only in-frame clonotypes and omits some of them. This sample yields about 150,000 clones, of which approximately 12% are seen a single time; roughly 2% belongs to the top ten. Sequencing was done on a sample of central memory CD4+ T cells from blood. The receptors originated from a man younger than 35 in good health.

This clone was detected only a few times. V and J are TRBV7-9 and TRBJ2-5, with a possible D match to TRBD1 (5 bases). The CDR3 contains 11 residues. Trimming took off 8 bases at V and 1 base at J, with 5 bases between the two ends. Germline V gene sequence: CDR1 SEHNR, CDR2 FQNEAQ (reference sequence). The CDR3 loop reads CASQGQETQYF. In DNA form, the CDR3 reads TGTGCCAGCCAGGGCCAAGAGACCCAGTACTTC.

There are a few counts of this clone. This chain uses TRBV2 with TRBJ1-4, with D perhaps matching TRBD1 (5 bases). The CDR3 loop spans 14 amino acids. The V gene's germline CDR1 is SNHLY and CDR2 FYNNEI. Trimming removed 6 bases from V and 3 bases from J, with 11 bases in between. The CDR3 coding sequence is TGTGCCAGCAGAGCCGGGACGGCTAATGAAAAACTGTTTTTT. This sequence encodes CASRAGTANEKLFF. Full variable domain (missing parts from reference TRBV2 and TRBJ1-4): EPEVTQTPSHQVTQMGQEVILRCVPISNHLYFYWYRQILGQKVEFLVSFYNNEISEKSEIFDDQFSVERPDGSNFTLKIRSTKLEDSAMYFCASRAGTANEKLFFGSGTQLSVL.

This clone was seen a few times. The chain employs TRBV9 and TRBJ1-4; possible D gene TRBD1, 5 bases. The V gene's germline CDR1 is SGDLS and CDR2 YYNGEE. Trimming took off 3 bases at V and 5 bases at J, with 11 bases between the two ends. This CDR3 region has 14 residues. CDR3 in amino acids: CASSATDRNEKLFF. The CDR3 DNA sequence: TGTGCCAGCAGCGCCACCGACAGAAATGAAAAACTGTTTTTT. Combining the CDR3 with reference TRBV9 and TRBJ1-4 gives the whole variable domain DSGVTQTPKHLITATGQRVTLRCSPRSGDLSVYWYQQSLDQGLQFLIQYYNGEERAKGNILERFSAQQFPDLHSELNLSSLELGDSALYFCASSATDRNEKLFFGSGTQLSVL.

This clone was seen a few times. The chain couples TRBV5-1 to TRBJ1-2; D is ambiguous. The V and J ends lost 5 bases and 8 bases respectively, with 13 bases between them. Germline V gene sequence: CDR1 SGHRS, CDR2 YFSETQ. This CDR3 region has 12 residues. The CDR3 nucleotides are TGCGCCAGCAGTAATGATCCCTGGGGCTACACCTTC. Translating gives CASSNDPWGYTF.

This clone has more than one count but fewer than ten. V gene TRBV29-1 combines with J gene TRBJ1-1; TRBD1 might be the D (5 bases). The CDR3 totals 12 residues. CDR1 is SQVTM and CDR2 is ANQGSEA in the germline V gene. V lost 6 bases, J lost 5 bases, and 13 bases lay in between. CDR3 nucleotide sequence: TGCAGCGTCGATGGCGGGGGAACTGAAGCTTTCTTT. Encoded protein: CSVDGGGTEAFF.

This clone was detected a few times. The chain combines TRBV4-2 with TRBJ2-4; 16 bases align to TRBD2. From germline, CDR1 is LGHNA and CDR2 YNFKEQ. The CDR3 length is 17 residues. The ends lost 0 bases at V and 8 bases at J; junction bases unmatched: 4. CDR3 amino acids: CASSQDGTSGREDIQYF. The CDR3 coding sequence is TGTGCCAGCAGCCAAGATGGGACTAGCGGGAGGGAGGACATTCAGTACTTC.

V and J are TRBV25-1 and TRBJ1-3; unclear D gene. The germline V gene has CDR1 MGHDK and CDR2 SYGVNS. V was cut by 6 bases and J by 4 bases, with 10 bases left in between. There are 13 residues in the CDR3. The DNA of the CDR3 is TGTGCCAGCAGCAGGACGGAAGGAAACACCATATATTTT. Protein: CASSRTEGNTIYF.

The chain combines TRBV14 with TRBJ2-3; TRBD2 might be the D (5 bases). Per the germline V gene, CDR1 is SGHDN and CDR2 is FVKESK. The CDR3 totals 15 residues. Trimming stripped 1 base from V and 7 bases from J, with 15 bases between. CDR3 protein: CASSQAGVGGYTQYF. The CDR3 bases are TGTGCCAGCAGCCAAGCCGGGGTGGGCGGATATACGCAGTATTTT. Complete variable domain (other parts from reference TRBV14 and TRBJ2-3): EAGVTQFPSHSVIEKGQTVTLRCDPISGHDNLYWYRRVMGKEIKFLLHFVKESKQDESGMPNNRFLAERTGGTYSTLKVQPAELEDSGVYFCASSQAGVGGYTQYFGPGTRLTVL.

This clone has only a few counts. The rearrangement links TRBV2 to TRBJ2-7; 10 bases map to TRBD1. V trimming: 6 bases; J trimming: 6 bases; junction bases outside the gene matches: 11. The germline gives CDR1 SNHLY, CDR2 FYNNEI. The CDR3 spans 15 residues. The CDR3 here is CASRAPGQGSGEQYF. The CDR3 DNA reads as TGTGCCAGCAGGGCCCCGGGACAGGGGTCGGGCGAGCAGTACTTC.

This clone was detected a few times. This chain joins TRBV29-1 and TRBJ2-3; tentative D call: TRBD1 (7 bases). Germline assignment: CDR1 SQVTM and CDR2 ANQGSEA. The CDR3 covers 13 residues. V lost 7 bases and J lost 4, with 15 bases in between. CDR3 residues: CSDAGGGADTQYF. The CDR3 DNA reads TGCAGCGACGCAGGGGGAGGAGCAGATACGCAGTATTTT.

A few counts support this clone. The chain joins TRBV20-1 to TRBJ2-3; D is undetermined. The CDR3 spans 11 residues. Germline values: CDR1 DFQATT, CDR2 SNEGSKA (reference sequence). V lost 5 bases and J 6 bases, leaving 9 bases between the germline ends. The CDR3 spells CSAPPKDTQYF. The DNA of the CDR3 is TGCAGTGCTCCACCCAAGGATACGCAGTATTTT.

The chain recombines TRBV7-9 with TRBJ2-5; the D call may be TRBD1 or TRBD2 (5 bases each). Per the germline V gene, CDR1 is SEHNR and CDR2 is FQNEAQ (reference sequence). V lost 5 bases and J lost 4, with 17 bases in between. This CDR3 spans 15 amino acids. The chain's CDR3 is CASSTEGLGGETQYF. As DNA, the CDR3 is TGTGCCAGCAGCACCGAGGGCCTTGGGGGAGAGACCCAGTACTTC.

Only a few counts were recorded for this clone. This same CDR3 is encoded by further DNA sequences in the sample. The gene calls are TRBV5-4 and TRBJ2-7; the match to TRBD1 covers 7 bases. CDR1 SGHNT and CDR2 YYREEE come from the germline V gene (reference sequence). V was pared by 0 bases and J by 1 base, with 4 bases of the junction left unmatched. This CDR3 spans 15 amino acids. CDR3 nucleotides: TGTGCCAGCAGCTTGGGCCAGGGGGTTTCCTACGAGCAGTACTTC. Residues: CASSLGQGVSYEQYF.

The V gene is TRBV15, the J gene TRBJ2-5; 8 positions match TRBD2. The CDR3 is 14 residues long. In germline, CDR1 is LNHNV, CDR2 YYDKDF (reference sequence). The J segment lost 1 base and the V segment lost 5 bases, leaving 3 bases of the junction unmatched. Here the CDR3 DNA reads TGTGCCACCAGCCGCGGACTAGCCCAAGAGACCCAGTACTTC. It translates to CATSRGLAQETQYF.